This T cell receptor beta chain was sequenced in a study of blood T cell repertoires in COVID-19. Study-wide background: Italy, Spain and the United States were the sources of the convalescent and acute COVID-19 samples. The analysed material was cDNA or gDNA that came from T cells, B-cell-depleted T cells, or PBMCs.

TCRdb's copy holds only in-frame clones and misses some; the assay was immunoSEQ multiplex PCR. The sample includes under 300,000 clones, approximately 90% of them seen just once. Participants were aged roughly 18 to 90 years, lived in over 20 US areas, and enrolled virtually. Among Cohort 3 donors, those recovered had two negative PCRs, clearance, or symptom resolution. CDR3 length equals 14 residues. Looked up from germline, CDR1 is KGHSH and CDR2 is LQKENI. J lost 3 bases, V lost 5 bases, and 4 bases had no gene match. This clonotype was obtained from a young woman who had recovered from COVID-19. The sample was PBMCs or T cells enriched from blood (not recorded which). This chain joins TRBV18 and TRBJ1-1; 9 bases line up with TRBD1. The CDR3 protein is CASSVWDRDTEAFF. The CDR3 DNA reads as TGTGCCAGCTCAGTATGGGACAGGGACACTGAAGCTTTCTTT.